These 19 T cell receptor beta chains originate from one sample sequenced in a study of shared clonotypes between healthy human individuals. Profiled with immunoSEQ multiplex PCR; TCRdb holds only in-frame clones, not every one. The profile shows some 490,000 clones, roughly 80% of them singletons. Sequencing input: PBMCs. Every receptor here comes from a woman aged 40 to 50 in good health. Some clones in this sample may be carry-over from other donors' samples.

This clone has only one observation. The rearrangement links TRBV15 to TRBJ1-2; perhaps TRBD1 as D (5 bases). The CDR3 has 17 residues. Between the trimmed V and J ends, which lost 3 bases and 5 bases, there was a span of 22 bases. Germline CDR1 reads LNHNV; CDR2 reads YYDKDF (reference sequence). The CDR3 bases are TGTGCCACCAGCAGCCGAACTCCTTCGGGACGGTCTTATGGCTACACCTTC. This gives the protein CATSSRTPSGRSYGYTF.

The chain combines TRBV7-9 with TRBJ1-2; TRBD1 agrees at 7 bases. CDR1 is SEHNR, CDR2 FQNEAQ, per germline (reference sequence). The CDR3 runs 16 residues. Trimming removed 5 bases from V and 6 bases from J; junction bases left unmatched: 15. CDR3 residues: CASSAPERQGPNGYTF. The CDR3 coding sequence is TGTGCCAGCAGCGCTCCAGAGAGACAGGGACCAAATGGCTACACCTTC. Full variable domain (missing parts from reference TRBV7-9 and TRBJ1-2): DTGVSQNPRHKITKRGQNVTFRCDPISEHNRLYWYRQTLGQGPEFLTYFQNEAQLEKSRLLSDRFSAERPKGSFSTLEIQRTEQGDSAMYLCASSAPERQGPNGYTFGSGTRLTVV.

This chain joins TRBV29-1 and TRBJ2-1; 7 positions match TRBD2. The length of the CDR3 is 13 residues. V lost 0 bases, J lost 9 bases, and 5 bases stayed unmatched. Germline V gene lookup returns CDR1 SQVTM and CDR2 ANQGSEA. This CDR3 is CSVEDWEGGEQFF. For the CDR3, the DNA is TGCAGCGTTGAAGATTGGGAGGGAGGTGAGCAGTTCTTC.

CDR3: CASSQDGSNQPQHF. In DNA form, the CDR3 reads TGCGCCAGCAGCCAGGATGGAAGCAATCAGCCCCAGCATTTT. The chain employs TRBV5-1 and TRBJ1-5; D is unclear. V was cut by 4 bases and J by 1 base, with 9 bases left in between. The V gene's germline CDR1 is SGHRS and CDR2 YFSETQ. The CDR3 has 14 amino acids.

In the case of this clone: With only one base between it and a far larger clone, this is likely a read error. CDR3 residues: CAFGWFEQYF. For the CDR3, the DNA is TGTGCCTTTGGGTGGTTCGAGCAGTACTTC. This chain joins TRBV30 and TRBJ2-7; no firm D call. CDR1 and CDR2 (germline): GTSNPN, SVGIG (reference sequence). The V end was cut by 7 bases, the J end by 6 bases, with 10 bases between. CDR3 length: 10 residues.

The J gene is TRBJ1-2, the V gene TRBV2; 7 bases agree with TRBD1. The V and J ends lost 6 bases and 4 bases, in that order; junction bases with no gene match: 8. This CDR3 is built from 14 residues. Germline V gene sequence: CDR1 SNHLY, CDR2 FYNNEI. The CDR3 coding sequence is TGTGCCAGCAGCCCCGGGACAGACCCCTATGGCTACACCTTC. The encoded protein is CASSPGTDPYGYTF.

Comments on this clone: A single base is all that separates this from a far larger clone, so a read error is likely. The sample carries other DNA sequences with the same CDR3. This chain uses TRBV29-1 with TRBJ2-5; D is undetermined. This CDR3 comprises 13 residues. The V gene lost 4 bases and the J gene lost 2 bases, with 11 bases spanning the gap. Germline V lookup: CDR1 SQVTM, CDR2 ANQGSEA. The CDR3: CSVGYQIQETQYF. In DNA, the CDR3 is TGCAGCGTTGGTTATCAAATACAAGAGACCCAGTACTTC.

The CDR3 sequence: CASSYSRGGGTEAFF. CDR3 DNA: TGTGCCAGCAGTTACTCGAGGGGGGGCGGCACTGAAGCTTTCTTT. This rearrangement joins TRBV6-5 to TRBJ1-1, with D perhaps matching TRBD1 (6 bases). CDR1 is MNHEY and CDR2 is SVGAGI in the germline V gene. CDR3 length equals 15 residues. Trimming stripped 0 bases from V and 4 bases from J, with 12 bases between.

The rearrangement uses TRBV6-1 and TRBJ2-1; a possible D gene is TRBD2 (5 bases). The V gene's germline CDR1 is MNHNS and CDR2 SASEGT. The CDR3 runs 14 residues. Trimming pared 6 bases from V and 0 bases from J, leaving 9 bases between. The CDR3 DNA reads as TGTGCCAGCAGCCCCGGGATCTCCTACAATGAGCAGTTCTTC. It codes for CASSPGISYNEQFF.

This chain links TRBV30 with TRBJ2-7; tentatively, D is TRBD1 or TRBD2 (5 bases each). The CDR3 extends over 12 amino acids. Germline values: CDR1 GTSNPN, CDR2 SVGIG (reference sequence). With 2 bases removed from V and 6 bases from J, the gap between germline ends came to 11 bases. CDR3 bases: TGTGCCTGGAGTCAGACAGCGGCCGAGCAGTACTTC. Translating it yields CAWSQTAAEQYF. The whole variable domain, remainder taken from reference TRBV30 and TRBJ2-7, is SQTIHQWPATLVQPVGSPLSLECTVEGTSNPNLYWYRQAAGRGLQLLFYSVGIGQISSEVPQNLSASRPQDRQFILSSKKLLLSDSGFYLCAWSQTAAEQYFGPGTRLTVT.

This clone was seen only a few times. This chain links TRBV9 with TRBJ2-1; tentative D call: TRBD2 (6 bases). Germline CDR1 reads SGDLS; CDR2 reads YYNGEE. The V end was cut by 3 bases, the J end by 4 bases, with 17 bases between. The CDR3 is 16 residues long. The CDR3 protein is CASSASRTSLYNEQFF. The DNA for the CDR3 is TGTGCCAGCAGCGCCTCCCGAACTAGCCTATACAATGAGCAGTTCTTC.

V is TRBV7-7 and J is TRBJ2-1, with 8 bases matching TRBD1. The length of the CDR3 is 12 residues. V lost 5 bases and J lost 13; bases outside the gene matches: 7. Germline V gives CDR1 SSHAT, CDR2 FNYEAQ (reference sequence). CDR3 protein: CASSPGTGLQFF. The CDR3 DNA is TGTGCCAGCAGCCCAGGGACAGGCCTCCAGTTCTTC.

The rearrangement uses TRBV11-2 and TRBJ2-7; TRBD2 aligns across 10 bases. This CDR3 is built from 15 residues. The V gene's germline CDR1 is SGHAT and CDR2 FQNNGV. V lost 5 bases, J lost 1 base, and 5 bases stayed unmatched. The CDR3 reads CASSPGLAASYEQYF. The CDR3 nucleotides read TGTGCCAGCAGCCCCGGACTAGCGGCGTCCTACGAGCAGTACTTC.

Concerning this clone itself: A read error likely explains this, since a far larger clone differs by one base. Other DNA sequences from this sample encode an identical CDR3 as well. The chain recombines TRBV9 with TRBJ2-5, with TRBD2 matching 8 bases. With the DNA end fitting TRBJ2-7 better, the J assignment may be wrong. There are 14 residues in the CDR3. From germline, CDR1 is SGDLS and CDR2 YYNGEE. The CDR3 sequence: CASSTGTSGAEQYF. CDR3 bases: TGTGCCAGCAGCACAGGGACTAGTGGAGCCGAGCAGTACTTC.

The genes are TRBV11-2 and TRBJ2-1; the match to TRBD1 covers 8 bases. The V and J ends lost 1 base and 8 bases, in that order; junction bases with no gene match: 13. Germline V gives CDR1 SGHAT, CDR2 FQNNGV. The CDR3 sequence is 17 residues long. The CDR3 nucleotides are TGTGCCAGCAGCTTAGTGCCGGAGGGCAGGGGGCTTCATGAGCAGTTCTTC. Translating it yields CASSLVPEGRGLHEQFF. Based on the CDR3 plus reference TRBV11-2 and TRBJ2-1, the full variable domain is EAGVAQSPRYKIIEKRQSVAFWCNPISGHATLYWYQQILGQGPKLLIQFQNNGVVDDSQLPKDRFSAERLKGVDSTLKIQPAKLEDSAVYLCASSLVPEGRGLHEQFFGPGTRLTVL.

V usage is TRBV28 and J usage is TRBJ2-7; 11 bases are shared with TRBD2. This CDR3 spans 14 amino acids. Germline values: CDR1 MDHEN, CDR2 SYDVKM. The ends lost 6 bases at V and 7 bases at J; junction bases unmatched: 8. The CDR3 loop reads CASRLAGGPIEQYF. DNA of the CDR3: TGTGCCAGCAGGTTAGCGGGAGGGCCGATAGAGCAGTACTTC. The variable domain in full, with the rest retrieved from reference TRBV28 and TRBJ2-7, is DVKVTQSSRYLVKRTGEKVFLECVQDMDHENMFWYRQDPGLGLRLIYFSYDVKMKEKGDIPEGYSVSREKKERFSLILESASTNQTSMYLCASRLAGGPIEQYFGPGTRLTVT.

V gene TRBV10-3 combines with J gene TRBJ2-1; 7 positions match TRBD2. CDR1 and CDR2 from the germline V gene are ENHRY and SYGVKD. The CDR3 totals 14 residues. Losses at the gene ends were 4 bases for V and 9 bases for J; bases not matched to a gene: 9. The CDR3 DNA follows: TGTGCCATCAGTGTAAGCGGGAAAGCGGCTGAGCAGTTCTTC. Protein product: CAISVSGKAAEQFF.

This clone was detected once. This probably arose from a read error, given a far larger clone one base away. Other DNA sequences in this specimen translate into the identical CDR3. The J gene is TRBJ2-7, the V gene TRBV11-3, with a weak D call TRBD1 (5 bases). The CDR3 loop spans 19 amino acids. CDR1 and CDR2 from the germline V gene are SGHNT and YENEEA. The CDR3 reads CASSLPGHLLLDSSYEQYF. CDR3 DNA: TGTGCCAGCAGCCTACCTGGACACCTACTACTCGATAGCTCCTATGAGCAGTACTTC.

This clone was seen only once. The chain carries TRBV5-4 and TRBJ2-1, with TRBD2 matching 9 bases. J lost 6 bases, V lost 4 bases, and 8 bases had no gene match. The CDR3 extends over 15 amino acids. CDR1 SGHNT and CDR2 YYREEE come from the germline V gene (reference sequence). The chain's CDR3 is CASSMLAGNVNEQFF. The CDR3, as DNA: TGTGCCAGCAGCATGCTAGCGGGAAATGTCAATGAGCAGTTCTTC. Based on the CDR3 plus reference TRBV5-4 and TRBJ2-1, the full variable domain is ETGVTQSPTHLIKTRGQQVTLRCSSQSGHNTVSWYQQALGQGPQFIFQYYREEENGRGNFPPRFSGLQFPNYSSELNVNALELDDSALYLCASSMLAGNVNEQFFGPGTRLTVL.